This T cell receptor beta chain was sequenced in a study of cytomegalovirus exposure and HLA in healthy donors. Study-wide results and limits: Associated with cytomegalovirus, according to the listing, were approximately 160 TCR beta chains. Immune exposure information available was restricted to CMV serostatus.

60 Vbeta and 13 Jbeta primers were used in PCR. Generated by immunoSEQ multiplex PCR, the TCRdb table keeps only in-frame clones and is missing some. The sample records some 200,000 clones, 82% being singletons. For this clone: Its specificity is not known.

This clonotype was obtained from a woman between 35 and 50 years old in good health and CMV-seronegative. The sample taken for sequencing was PBMCs.

The CDR3 loop is CASSETAGAGANVLTF. CDR3 in DNA: TGTGCCAGCAGTGAAACGGCGGGGGCTGGGGCCAACGTCCTGACTTTC. The chain recombines TRBV6-1 with TRBJ2-6; TRBD2 aligns across 7 bases. This CDR3 has 16 residues. Losses at the gene ends were 2 bases for V and 2 bases for J; bases not matched to a gene: 3. Germline V gives CDR1 MNHNS, CDR2 SASEGT.